This T cell receptor (beta chain) was identified during a study of cytomegalovirus exposure and HLA in healthy donors (dated 2017 in TCRdb). Broadly, across the study: An earlier analysis of roughly 630 of the donors reported 276 Gb of sequence data and 117 million unique TCR beta sequences from approximately 180 million T cells. The study aimed to test whether cataloging public T cell receptors could reveal signatures of past pathogen exposure. To predict cytomegalovirus infection status, the study brought together high-throughput TCR immunosequencing, statistical association of individual TCRs with disease status, and machine learning. A later genetic analysis used genome-wide SNP genotypes for about three fifths of the roughly 700 donors, treating that subset as a discovery cohort. Among some 400 genotyped donors of the cohort, an average of about 240,000 unique TCR beta nucleotide sequences were sequenced per donor, around 18% of them non-productive. Because of strong linkage in the cohort, roughly five DR-DQ haplotypes were treated as single units for association and clustering. Roughly 300 gigabases of sequencing data and around 90 million unique TCR sequences made up an early release that covered 500 to 650 HLA-typed donors. To decide whether each TCR beta V gene segment behaved as functional or pseudogenic, an earlier analysis of over 500 of the donors relied on high-throughput TCR beta sequencing. Every repertoire in the discovery cohort had been generated on one and the same sequencing platform. A separate validation cohort of roughly 130 different subjects was used in addition to the approximately 670-subject first cohort. Among the approximately 400 genotyped donors, approximately 76% belonged to the genetic ancestry cluster associated with self-reported Caucasian donors. The number of donors typed differed by locus, with about 629-640 for A, B, C, DRB1 and DQB1, around 500 for DQA1, 600 to 610 for DPA1, and 472 for DPB1. Rather than drawing on any new phenotypic data, the later analysis identified candidate immune exposures from TCR beta sequences and the way those sequences occurred across donors. Both class I and class II loci were covered by HLA typing, at four-digit resolution. Donor age, sex, ethnicity and CMV serostatus were compiled together with the repertoire data. The study profiled the T cell repertoires of hundreds of subjects by immunosequencing and related them to cytomegalovirus serostatus. A later analysis re-analyzed previously published TCR beta repertoires from roughly 630 donors and added high-resolution HLA genotyping to study TCR occurrence patterns.

The CDR3 sequence holds 13 residues, the cysteine and phenylalanine included. Only the CDR3 region is kept as DNA, spanning 39 bases read in frame from base 1. From a lookup of the germline V gene, CDR1 and CDR2 are SGDLS and YYNGEE. The trim is 0 bases for V and 5 bases for J, with a gap of 9 bases between the germline ends. Points on this clone: Its specific antigen is unknown. No much larger clone exists at a distance of one base, and base qualities are not known.

Libraries came from the immunoSEQ multiplex PCR assay. The multiplex PCR relied on a mix of 60 forward primers for TCR Vbeta segments and 13 reverse primers for TCR Jbeta segments. Amplification of the CDR3 region of rearranged TCR beta genes was performed with a multiplex PCR assay on genomic DNA. The Illumina HiSeq System was used to sequence the amplified TCR beta libraries as 87-base-pair reads. As for the authors' bioinformatics: In a later analysis, roughly 80 million unique TCR beta chains were counted across the approximately 640 repertoires, and roughly 11 million of these chains were shared by at least two donors. To remove PCR and sequencing errors, raw reads were error-corrected and collapsed into unique sequences using a nearest-neighbor algorithm that merged closely related sequences. Alignment of CDR3 sequences to IMGT reference sequences was used to assign V, D and J gene segments. Each retained sequence needed at least a six-nucleotide match to both a V gene segment and a J gene segment. Rearrangements were called productive when the CDR3 lacked stop codons and stayed in frame with V and J; all others were non-productive. CDR3 was defined by IMGT convention, running from the second conserved V-encoded cysteine to the conserved J-encoded phenylalanine. The earlier analysis of around 640 of the donors excluded sequences that lacked an unambiguous match to a single V gene segment. An earlier analysis of a few hundred of the donors called V segments functional above 56.7% productive rearrangements and segregating when the between-donor standard deviation exceeded 5%. A statistical classification framework was built for diagnosing cytomegalovirus status from the catalog of TCR beta chain sequences. V and J gene assignment, in a later analysis, came from comparing TCR nucleotide sequences with IMGT/GENE-DB human TR gene sequences. Using the TCRdist pipeline, a later analysis assigned CDR3 sequences along with most-parsimonious VDJ recombination scenarios. In a later analysis, each TCR beta chain was defined by its CDR3 amino acid sequence together with its V-gene family, and reads without a unique V-gene family were excluded. In a later analysis, around 650 highly shared, low-generation-probability nucleotide sequences were removed to address suspected cross-contamination and a sequencing artifact. In a later analysis, a clonal expansion index was calculated for each public chain from normalized within-repertoire ranks of inferred template counts. Generation probabilities in a later analysis came from a VDJ recombination model fitted to out-of-frame rearrangements, and those results were checked against IGoR. Hypergeometric tests were used in a later analysis to score TCR-TCR, TCR-HLA and TCR-CMV co-occurrence, with a repertoire-size bias correction applied to the TCR pairs. A later analysis estimated false discovery rates by permuting HLA or CMV assignments 20 times. In a later analysis, co-occurring TCRs were grouped with DBSCAN, and TCRdist sequence similarity was added when clustering was performed within HLA-allele-positive subsets. For co-occurrence clustering, repertoires with fewer than 30,000 or more than 120,000 public chains were excluded, along with about five repertoires with anomalous nucleotide sharing. Sourced from immuneACCESS, this table was stored by TCRdb with only in-frame sequences that have V and J called. A share of the clones is absent; for the studies checked, an unresolved V gene accounts for under half, and the remainder has no known explanation. That table is the source of V, J and clone size, and D and trimming were worked out from the DNA. The table for this sample lists 110,000 to 150,000 clones; almost 85% of them were counted only once. The ten largest clones represent around 2% of the sample.

The paper's findings and limits, for the study overall: The classifier was reported to diagnose cytomegalovirus status with high specificity and sensitivity in both the original and validation cohorts. Compared with equally common non-associated chains, HLA-associated TCR beta chains in a later analysis were more clonally expanded and had lower generation probabilities. Linkage disequilibrium might explain the correlated functional status among segregating V segments, but an unknown experimental factor could not be excluded. Presence/absence analyses assumed roughly uniform sequencing depth across donors, an assumption that may not hold. For the cohort, immune exposure information was limited to CMV serostatus. Because HLA typing was missing for some donors at each locus, association tests included only the typed subset. When HLA alleles, especially DR and DQ, strongly co-occurred, attributing TCR associations to individual alleles was difficult. Three of the identified cytomegalovirus-associated TCR beta chains were confirmed in vitro to be specific for cytomegalovirus antigens. Some IMGT-functional V segments, including TRBV6-2 and TRBV6-3, could not be told apart with the 87-base-pair reads, so those segments were excluded. A later analysis reported that several top co-occurrence clusters appeared linked to parvovirus B19, influenza, CMV and Epstein-Barr virus. This cohort had only TCR beta chains sequenced, and the lack of alpha or paired-chain data limited which features could be detected. In a later genetic analysis, a missense DCLRE1C variant was associated with V-gene and J-gene trimming of TCR beta chains, and the association was replicated in an independent cohort. Specific HLA alleles were associated with roughly 17,000 TCR beta sequences at a false discovery rate of 0.05 in a later analysis. A later genetic analysis reported fewer N-insertions in productive TCRs among donors in an Asian-associated ancestry cluster than the approximately 700-donor mean. A total of around 150 TCR beta chains were listed by the study as associated with cytomegalovirus. Most TCR sequences were observed very rarely across donors, whereas some public TCRs were present in many individuals. According to the authors, the approach could potentially be generalized to other disease states and immunological phenotypes. In an earlier analysis of roughly 500 of the donors, most TCR beta V segments appeared in productive rearrangements about 90% or about 30% of the time, broadly matching IMGT annotations. A further reported finding was that TCR beta sequences accurately predicted the HLA-A and HLA-B alleles for most subjects in the first cohort. In a later analysis, the rate of TCR association differed among HLA loci, with DRB1 alleles having the most associated TCRs and HLA-C alleles having the fewest. Because counts were too low, roughly 18 rarely observed V segments, including chromosome 9 orphons, were left out of the earlier analysis of over 550 of the donors. According to a later analysis, most CMV-associated TCR beta chains appeared to be HLA-restricted, and the HLA associations seemed to be driven largely by CMV exposure. The sequencing pipeline was judged likely to have produced a cluster of highly shared sequence variants as a technical artifact.

The cohort was made up of several hundred healthy bone marrow donors. At the time of sampling, all cohort members were nominally healthy, though unrecorded immune exposures were likely present. The donor tested CMV seronegative, placing the donor among the 350 to 400 seronegative members of the cohort. Each donor provided a peripheral blood sample, and peripheral blood mononuclear cells were used for TCR beta sequencing. The Qiagen DNeasy Blood Extraction Kit was used to extract genomic DNA from the blood cell samples. Sequenced input: PBMCs. The V and J genes are TRBV9 and TRBJ2-7, with the D segment identity uncertain. The receptor's source is a woman aged 35 to 49 in good health and CMV-seronegative. The CDR3 region reads CASSVGVGDEQYF. Read as DNA, the sequence is TGTGCCAGCAGCGTAGGCGTTGGTGACGAGCAGTACTTC.